Sequencing of this TCR beta chain was carried out in a study of cytomegalovirus exposure and HLA in healthy donors. Regarding the study as a whole: A few CMV-associated chains were confirmed in vitro to be specific for CMV antigens.

This clone appeared a single time. Its target is unknown. The donors were part of the roughly 110-subject validation cohort, which stood apart from the approximately 630-subject first cohort. CDR1 LNHNV and CDR2 YYDKDF come from the germline V gene (reference sequence). The V end was cut by 5 bases, the J end by 0 bases, with 17 bases between. This CDR3 has 17 amino acids. Data came from immunoSEQ multiplex PCR; TCRdb stores just in-frame clones and leaves some out. Of 150,000 to 200,000 clones listed, over 65% were seen once; the top ten hold 6% to 9%. This clonotype originated in a man aged 18 to 29 in good health and CMV-seropositive. The rearrangement uses TRBV15 and TRBJ2-1, with D possibly matching TRBD1 (6 bases). The specimen sequenced was PBMCs. CDR3 sequence reads: CATSDTGNPSSYNEQFF. The CDR3 bases are TGTGCCACCAGCGACACAGGGAACCCGAGCTCCTACAATGAGCAGTTCTTC.